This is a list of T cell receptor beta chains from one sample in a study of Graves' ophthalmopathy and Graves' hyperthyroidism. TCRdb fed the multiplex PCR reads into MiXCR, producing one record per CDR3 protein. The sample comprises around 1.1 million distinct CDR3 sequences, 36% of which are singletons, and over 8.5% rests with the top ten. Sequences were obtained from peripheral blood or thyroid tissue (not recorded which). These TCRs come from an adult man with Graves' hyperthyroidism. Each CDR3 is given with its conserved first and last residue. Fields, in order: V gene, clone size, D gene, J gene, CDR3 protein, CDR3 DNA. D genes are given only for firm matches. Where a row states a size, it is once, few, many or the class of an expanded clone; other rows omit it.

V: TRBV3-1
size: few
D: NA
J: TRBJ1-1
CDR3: CASSHPGENTEAFF
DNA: TGTGCCAGCAGCCACCCCGGGGAGAACACTGAAGCTTTCTTT

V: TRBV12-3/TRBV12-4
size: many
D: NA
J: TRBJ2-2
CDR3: CASSFGLGELFF
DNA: TGTGCCAGCAGTTTCGGTCTCGGGGAGCTGTTTTTT

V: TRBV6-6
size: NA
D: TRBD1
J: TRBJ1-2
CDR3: CASTRTGTYGYTF
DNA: TGTGCCAGCACCAGGACAGGGACCTATGGCTACACCTTC

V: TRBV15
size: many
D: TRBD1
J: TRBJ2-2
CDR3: CATSGDRGSGELFF
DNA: TGTGCCACCAGCGGGGACAGGGGATCCGGGGAGCTGTTTTTT

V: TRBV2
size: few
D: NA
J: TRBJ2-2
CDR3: CASSETYRNTGELFF
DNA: TGTGCCAGCAGTGAAACTTACAGGAACACCGGGGAGCTGTTTTTT

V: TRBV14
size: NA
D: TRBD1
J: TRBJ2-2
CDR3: CASSLWTGRELFF
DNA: TGTGCCAGCAGCCTCTGGACAGGGCGGGAGCTGTTTTTT

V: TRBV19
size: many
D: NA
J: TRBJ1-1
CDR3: CASSIRGMNTEAFF
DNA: TGTGCCAGTAGTATCCGAGGGATGAACACTGAAGCTTTCTTT

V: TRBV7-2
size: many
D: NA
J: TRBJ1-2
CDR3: CASSGRGASYGYTF
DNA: TGTGCCAGCAGCGGCCGGGGGGCATCCTATGGCTACACCTTC

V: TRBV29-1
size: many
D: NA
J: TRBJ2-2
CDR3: CSVEPGSGELFF
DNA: TGCAGCGTTGAACCTGGTTCTGGGGAGCTGTTTTTT

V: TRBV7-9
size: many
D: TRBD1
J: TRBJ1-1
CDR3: CASRKTGTESEAFF
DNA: TGTGCCAGCCGCAAAACCGGGACAGAATCTGAAGCTTTCTTT

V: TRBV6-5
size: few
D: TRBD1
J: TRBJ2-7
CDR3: CASRWGGQGTYEQYF
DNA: TGTGCCAGCCGTTGGGGGGGACAGGGAACCTACGAGCAGTACTTC

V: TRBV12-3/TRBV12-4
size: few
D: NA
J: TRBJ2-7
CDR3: CASSLWPVWAVDEQYF
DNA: TGTGCCAGCAGTTTATGGCCGGTGTGGGCGGTTGACGAGCAGTACTTC

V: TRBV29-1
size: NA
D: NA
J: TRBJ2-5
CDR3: CSVEKDTQYF
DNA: TGCAGCGTTGAAAAAGATACCCAGTACTTC

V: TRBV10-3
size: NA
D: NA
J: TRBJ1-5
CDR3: CAISDEDNQPQHF
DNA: TGTGCCATCAGTGATGAAGACAATCAGCCCCAGCATTTT

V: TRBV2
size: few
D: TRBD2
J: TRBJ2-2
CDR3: CASSDTLAGPNTGELFF
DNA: TGTGCCAGCAGTGATACGCTAGCGGGGCCGAACACCGGGGAGCTGTTTTTT

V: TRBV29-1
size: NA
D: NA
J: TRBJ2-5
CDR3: CSVDPLGGQETQYF
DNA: TGCAGCGTTGATCCCCTTGGGGGTCAAGAGACCCAGTACTTC

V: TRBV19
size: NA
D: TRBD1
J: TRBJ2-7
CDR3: CASSVDRDEQYF
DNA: TGTGCCAGTAGTGTCGACAGGGACGAGCAGTACTTC

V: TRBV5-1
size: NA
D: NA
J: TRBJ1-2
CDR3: CASSWNSGVYGYTF
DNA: TGCGCCAGCAGCTGGAACTCTGGGGTCTATGGCTACACCTTC

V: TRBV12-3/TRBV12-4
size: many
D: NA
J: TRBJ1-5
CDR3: CASSLGGPNQPQHF
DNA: TGTGCCAGCAGCTTAGGGGGGCCCAATCAGCCCCAGCATTTT

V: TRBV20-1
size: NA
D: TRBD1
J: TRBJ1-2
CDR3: CSALDRNYGYTF
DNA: TGCAGTGCTTTGGACAGGAACTATGGCTACACCTTC

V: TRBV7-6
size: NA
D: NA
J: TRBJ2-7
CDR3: CASTDTGTYEQYF
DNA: TGTGCCAGCACCGACACCGGGACCTACGAGCAGTACTTC

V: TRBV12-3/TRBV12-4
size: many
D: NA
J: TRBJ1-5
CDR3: CASRVTGQPQHF
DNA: TGTGCCAGCAGGGTTACGGGTCAGCCCCAGCATTTT

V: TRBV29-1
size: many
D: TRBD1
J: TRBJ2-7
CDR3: CSVEQTGGNSYEQYF
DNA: TGCAGCGTTGAACAGACAGGGGGCAACTCCTACGAGCAGTACTTC

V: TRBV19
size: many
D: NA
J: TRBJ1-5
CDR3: CASSIWSHQPQHF
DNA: TGTGCCAGTAGTATCTGGAGTCATCAGCCCCAGCATTTT

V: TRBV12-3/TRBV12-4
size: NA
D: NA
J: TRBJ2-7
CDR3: CASRPNARNEQYF
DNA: TGTGCCAGCAGGCCTAATGCTAGGAACGAGCAGTACTTC

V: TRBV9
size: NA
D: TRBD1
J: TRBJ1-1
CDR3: CASSAETGGNTEAFF
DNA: TGTGCCAGCAGCGCAGAGACAGGGGGGAACACTGAAGCTTTCTTT

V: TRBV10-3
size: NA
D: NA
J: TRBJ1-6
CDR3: CAISVFGGNSPLHF
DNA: TGTGCCATCAGTGTTTTTGGAGGCAATTCACCCCTCCACTTT

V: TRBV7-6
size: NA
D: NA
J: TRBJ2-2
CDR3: CASSFPSTGELFF
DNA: TGTGCCAGCAGCTTCCCATCCACCGGGGAGCTGTTTTTT

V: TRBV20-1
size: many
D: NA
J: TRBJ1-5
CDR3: CSARDTGDLQPQHF
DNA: TGCAGTGCTAGAGATACCGGGGACCTACAGCCCCAGCATTTT

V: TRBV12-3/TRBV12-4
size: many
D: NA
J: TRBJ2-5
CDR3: CASSPGTSREETQYF
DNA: TGTGCCAGCAGCCCAGGGACATCCAGAGAAGAGACCCAGTACTTC

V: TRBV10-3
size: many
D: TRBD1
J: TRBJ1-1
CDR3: CAIRETGTNTEAFF
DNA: TGTGCCATCAGGGAGACAGGGACGAACACTGAAGCTTTCTTT

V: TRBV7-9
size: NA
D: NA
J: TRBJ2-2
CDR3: CASSQARLREVGGELFF
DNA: TGCGCCAGCAGCCAAGCTAGACTCCGGGAAGTCGGCGGGGAGCTGTTTTTT

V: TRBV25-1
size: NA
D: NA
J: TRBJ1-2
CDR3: CASLQWYGYTF
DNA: TGTGCCTCGTTACAGTGGTATGGCTACACCTTC

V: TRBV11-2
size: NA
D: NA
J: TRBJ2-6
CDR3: CASTPLAGANVLTF
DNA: TGTGCCAGCACCCCCTTAGCTGGGGCCAACGTCCTGACTTTC

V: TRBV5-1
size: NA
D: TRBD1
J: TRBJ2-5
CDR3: CASTLEGGRGETQYF
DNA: TGCGCCAGCACCCTGGAAGGGGGCCGTGGAGAGACCCAGTACTTC

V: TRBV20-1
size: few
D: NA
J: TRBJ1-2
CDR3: CSARADMF
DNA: TGCAGTGCTAGAGCCGACATGTTC

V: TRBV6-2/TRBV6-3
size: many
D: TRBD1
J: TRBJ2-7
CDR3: CASGTGIEQYF
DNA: TGTGCCAGCGGGACAGGTATCGAGCAGTACTTC

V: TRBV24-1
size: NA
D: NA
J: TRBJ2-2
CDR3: CATSDNGFTGELFF
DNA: TGTGCCACCAGTGATAACGGGTTCACCGGGGAGCTGTTTTTT

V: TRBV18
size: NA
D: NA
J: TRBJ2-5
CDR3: CASSHSRYQETQYF
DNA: TGTGCCAGCTCTCATTCCAGGTACCAAGAGACCCAGTACTTC

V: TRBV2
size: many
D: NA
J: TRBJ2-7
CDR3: CASEAPRLAYEQYF
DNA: TGTGCCAGCGAGGCGCCTCGGTTAGCCTACGAGCAGTACTTC

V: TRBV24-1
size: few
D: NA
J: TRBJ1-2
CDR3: CATTANYGYTF
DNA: TGTGCTACTACCGCTAACTATGGCTACACCTTC

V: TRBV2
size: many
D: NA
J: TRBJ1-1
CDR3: CASSEGAGEAFF
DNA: TGTGCCAGCAGTGAGGGAGCAGGTGAAGCTTTCTTT

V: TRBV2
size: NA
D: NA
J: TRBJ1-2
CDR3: CASSWGPLGGVDYGYTF
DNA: TGTGCCAGCAGTTGGGGCCCCCTCGGGGGAGTTGACTATGGCTACACCTTC

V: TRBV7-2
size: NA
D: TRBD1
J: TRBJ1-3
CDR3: CASSPRQGMGNTIYF
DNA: TGTGCCAGCAGCCCTAGACAGGGGATGGGAAACACCATATATTTT

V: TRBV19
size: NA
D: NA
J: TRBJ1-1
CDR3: CASSIQSGANTEAFF
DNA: TGTGCCAGTAGTATCCAAAGCGGGGCGAACACTGAAGCTTTCTTT

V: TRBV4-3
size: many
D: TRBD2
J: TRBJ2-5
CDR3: CASSQDASGGETQYF
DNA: TGCGCCAGCAGCCAGGACGCTAGCGGGGGTGAGACCCAGTACTTC

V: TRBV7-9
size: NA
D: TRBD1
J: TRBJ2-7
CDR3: CASRAPGQGSEQYF
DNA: TGTGCCAGCAGAGCCCCGGGACAGGGATCCGAGCAGTACTTC

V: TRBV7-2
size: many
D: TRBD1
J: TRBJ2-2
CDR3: CASSLRTGPNTGELFF
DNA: TGTGCCAGCAGCTTGAGGACAGGGCCGAACACCGGGGAGCTGTTTTTT

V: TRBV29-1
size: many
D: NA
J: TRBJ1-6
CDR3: CSVRFDGSNSPLHF
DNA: TGCAGCGTCAGATTCGACGGGAGTAATTCACCCCTCCACTTT

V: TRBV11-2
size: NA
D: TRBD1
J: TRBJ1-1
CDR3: CASAYRGPVEAFF
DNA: TGTGCCAGCGCATACAGGGGCCCCGTTGAAGCTTTCTTT